This T cell receptor beta chain comes out of a study of PD-L1 blockade in urothelial cancer (dated by TCRdb to 2015 to 2018). With regard to the full study: All patients started therapy at some point between 2014 and 2016 and received atezolizumab 1,200 mg intravenously every 3 weeks. Durable clinical benefit was defined as a progression-free survival longer than 6 months, and TCR features were additionally tested against progression-free survival and overall survival. Blood samples were analyzed at two time points: 3 weeks after treatment start (second dose) and 6 weeks after treatment start. About nine tenths of the roughly 29 patients were males with bladder-origin urothelial cancer, and 18 of 29 reported a prior smoking history. An ECOG performance status of 0 or 1 was recorded for the patients, and 0 to 3 prior chemotherapy regimens had been received by the patients. TCR sequencing covered pretreatment tumor samples and matched, serially collected peripheral blood taken before and after atezolizumab treatment. An exploratory multi-omic analysis was conducted of the somatic, immune and clinical correlates of response to PD-L1 blockade with atezolizumab in urothelial cancer. A median of around 150,000 T cells and 80,000 or so unique TCRs was obtained from blood samples, and a median clonality of around 0.08 was observed. Durable clinical benefit was achieved by nine patients but not by the remaining 20. Pretreatment blood TCR-seq was available for under 35 patients, at least one posttreatment blood collection was obtained for about 25 patients, and tumor TCR-seq was available for about 25 patients. Whole exome sequencing and RNA sequencing of pretreatment tumors were performed alongside TCR sequencing in the same patients.

The table lists this clone with a few counts. Its recognized antigen is unknown. Base qualities are not recorded, but no much larger clone differs from it by a single base. Synthetic TCR analog templates were spiked into each PCR so that absolute template abundance could be estimated from read counts. The immunoSEQ assay used bias-controlled V and J gene primers to amplify TCRbeta CDR3 regions from genomic DNA. Sequencing of rearranged TCRbeta segments was done at approximately 20X coverage. On the authors' methods: Sequencing errors were corrected by clustering and CDR3s were annotated against IMGT to assign V, D and J genes. Downstream analyses used only productive TCRbeta rearrangements and left out out-of-frame or stop-codon sequences. Clonality was calculated as one minus the Shannon entropy normalized by the log of the number of unique productive sequences. Fisher's exact test with Benjamini-Hochberg correction, at a threshold of adjusted p below 0.01, was used to find clones that differed between time points or between blood and tumor. This immuneACCESS table, as held by TCRdb, lists in-frame sequences with V and J called but not all clones. Of the missing ones, under half trace to an unresolved V gene in checked studies; the others have no known cause. Clone size and the V and J calls come from that table; the DNA yielded D and trimming. The sample includes about 26,000 clones, with 80% to 90% observed a single time. Around 32% of the sample rests with the top ten.

Study-level results and caveats: A pretreatment peripheral blood TCR clonality below the median was linked to improved progression-free and overall survival. Greater expansion of tumor-associated TCR clones in peripheral blood 3 weeks after the start of treatment was observed in patients with durable benefit (n of about 20, p = 0.022). Small sample size (n ≈ 29) and many exploratory analyses mean the results are intended to be hypothesis-generating.

There are 18 amino acids in the CDR3, from cysteine to phenylalanine inclusive. Only the CDR3 DNA stays, 54 bases, in frame from base 1. For CDR1 and CDR2, the germline V gene lists SGHRS and YFSETQ. Here V drops 4 bases and J drops 2 bases, and the junction holds 18 bases not matched to any gene. A cohort of approximately 31 patients with locally advanced or metastatic urothelial carcinoma, treated at Memorial Sloan Kettering on a trial protocol, was included. Peripheral blood mononuclear cells were collected pretreatment and during treatment, with between 1 and 8 total time points obtained per patient. The Qiagen DNeasy Blood extraction kit was used to purify genomic DNA from total PBMCs and tumor samples. PBMCs were collected pretreatment and during treatment, and were isolated and stored as previously described.

The sequence was collected from a man in his 60s with urothelial cancer. The sequence joins TRBV5-1 to TRBJ2-7, and 7 junctional nucleotides match TRBD1. This specimen was PBMCs, taken around atezolizumab (anti-PD-L1) treatment. The nucleotide sequence reads TGCGCCAGCAGCCTCCGGGACAGCAATTCTCCCCGAACCTACGAGCAGTACTTC. Its product reads: CASSLRDSNSPRTYEQYF.